This T cell receptor (beta chain) was found in a study of post-analysis software for immune sequencing data. As for the study in general: Some patients lacked subtype; others had relapsing-remitting, secondary progressive or progressive-relapsing disease.

The sample holds a few counts of this clonotype. TCR beta libraries were prepared from cDNA with unique molecular identifiers. From around 0.96 to 9.9 million T cells, 400,000 to 550,000 cDNA molecules were obtained. TCRdb recomputed calls from the PCR reads with MiXCR, one row per CDR3 protein. In the table there are about 820,000 distinct CDR3 sequences, 53% of which are singletons. The TCR originated in a girl aged 5-17 years with multiple sclerosis. Sample: blood.

CDR3 loop: CASSLGSALLAKNIQYF. The CDR3 bases are TGCGCCAGCAGCCTCGGTTCCGCATTACTAGCCAAAAACATTCAGTACTTC. The chain uses TRBV5-1 and TRBJ2-4, with D unresolved. CDR1 SGHRS and CDR2 YFSETQ come from the germline V gene. The CDR3 sequence is 17 residues long. The V gene lost 4 bases and the J gene lost 0 bases, with 17 bases spanning the gap.